This T cell receptor (beta chain) was recorded in a study of blood T cell repertoires in COVID-19. Overall study context: Sources were T cells, B-cell-depleted T cells, or PBMCs; the material itself was cDNA or gDNA.

This CDR3 spans 12 amino acids. The germline CDR1 and CDR2 sequences are SQVTM and ANQGSEA. Trimming left V 7 bases short and J 1 base short, with 10 bases between. Patients in Seattle were enrolled during active infection, then followed longitudinally. Original methodology: Estimates of nucleated cell counts were drawn from the amplification of reference gene primers. Some clones are missing from TCRdb's copy, which holds only in-frame ones; the method was immunoSEQ multiplex PCR. V, J and clone size reflect that table, while D and trimming were determined from the DNA. The data contain approximately 140,000 clones, around 91% of them seen just once; the ten biggest clones take up about an eighth.

This clonotype originated in a man aged 18-30 years with COVID-19, enrolled during active disease. The sample taken for sequencing was peripheral blood. This sequence joins TRBV29-1 and TRBJ1-1; no clear D gene. CDR3 loop: CSARAGNTEAFF. Written as DNA, the CDR3 is TGCAGCGCCCGGGCGGGGAACACTGAAGCTTTCTTT.